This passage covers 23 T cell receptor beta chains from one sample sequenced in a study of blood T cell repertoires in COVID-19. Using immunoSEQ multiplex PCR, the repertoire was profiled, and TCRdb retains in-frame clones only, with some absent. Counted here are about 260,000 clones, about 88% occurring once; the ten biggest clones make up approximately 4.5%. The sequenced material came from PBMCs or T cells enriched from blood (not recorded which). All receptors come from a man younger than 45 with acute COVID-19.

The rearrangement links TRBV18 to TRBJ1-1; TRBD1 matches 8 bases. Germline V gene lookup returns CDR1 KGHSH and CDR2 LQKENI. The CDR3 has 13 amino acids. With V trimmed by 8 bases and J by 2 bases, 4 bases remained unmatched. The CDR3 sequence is CASAAGGNTEAFF. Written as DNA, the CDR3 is TGTGCCAGCGCCGCAGGGGGCAACACTGAAGCTTTCTTT.

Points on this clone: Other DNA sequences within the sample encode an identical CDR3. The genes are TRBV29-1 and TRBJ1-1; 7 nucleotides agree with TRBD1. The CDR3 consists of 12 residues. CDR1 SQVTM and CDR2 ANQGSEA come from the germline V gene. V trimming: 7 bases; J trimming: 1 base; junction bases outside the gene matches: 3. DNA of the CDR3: TGCAGCGCTGGGACAGCGAACACTGAAGCTTTCTTT. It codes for CSAGTANTEAFF. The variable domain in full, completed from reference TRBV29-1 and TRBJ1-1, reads SAVISQKPSRDICQRGTSLTIQCQVDSQVTMMFWYRQQPGQSLTLIATANQGSEATYESGFVIDKFPISRPNLTFSTLTVSNMSPEDSSIYLCSAGTANTEAFFGQGTRLTVV.

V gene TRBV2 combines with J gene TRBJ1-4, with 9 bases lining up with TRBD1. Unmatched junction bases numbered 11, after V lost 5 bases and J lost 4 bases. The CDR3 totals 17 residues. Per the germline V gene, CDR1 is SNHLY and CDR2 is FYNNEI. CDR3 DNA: TGTGCCAGCAGTCCCGAACAACAGGGGGCTCGTAATGAAAAACTGTTTTTT. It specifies CASSPEQQGARNEKLFF.

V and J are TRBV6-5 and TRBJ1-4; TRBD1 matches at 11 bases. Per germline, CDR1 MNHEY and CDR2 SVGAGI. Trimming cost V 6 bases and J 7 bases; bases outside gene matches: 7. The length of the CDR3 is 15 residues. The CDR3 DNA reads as TGTGCCAGCAGCTTCCTGGGGACAGGGGGTGAAAAACTGTTTTTT. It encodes CASSFLGTGGEKLFF.

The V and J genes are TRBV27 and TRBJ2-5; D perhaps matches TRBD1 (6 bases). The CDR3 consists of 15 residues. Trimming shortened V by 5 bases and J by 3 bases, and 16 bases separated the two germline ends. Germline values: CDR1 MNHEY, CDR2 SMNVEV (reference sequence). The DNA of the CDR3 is TGTGCCAGCAGTCCTTTACAGGGATCGGAAGAGACCCAGTACTTC. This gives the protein CASSPLQGSEETQYF.

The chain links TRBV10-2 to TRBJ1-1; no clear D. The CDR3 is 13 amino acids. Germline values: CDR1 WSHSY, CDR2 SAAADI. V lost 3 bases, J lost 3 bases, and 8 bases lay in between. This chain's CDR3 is CASSEAPDTEAFF. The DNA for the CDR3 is TGCGCCAGCAGTGAAGCGCCTGACACTGAAGCTTTCTTT.

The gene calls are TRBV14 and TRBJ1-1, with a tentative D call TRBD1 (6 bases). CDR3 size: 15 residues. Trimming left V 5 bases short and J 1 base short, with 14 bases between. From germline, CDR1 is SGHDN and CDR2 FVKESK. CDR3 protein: CASSLGGVWNTEAFF. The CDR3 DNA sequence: TGTGCCAGCAGCTTAGGGGGGGTCTGGAACACTGAAGCTTTCTTT.

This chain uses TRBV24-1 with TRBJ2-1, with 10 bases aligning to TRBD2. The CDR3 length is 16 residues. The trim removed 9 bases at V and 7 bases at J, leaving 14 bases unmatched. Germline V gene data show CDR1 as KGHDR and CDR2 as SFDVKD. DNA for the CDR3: TGTGCCACCGGACCCGCAGGGCTAGCGGGAGTGAATGAGCAGTTCTTC. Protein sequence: CATGPAGLAGVNEQFF.

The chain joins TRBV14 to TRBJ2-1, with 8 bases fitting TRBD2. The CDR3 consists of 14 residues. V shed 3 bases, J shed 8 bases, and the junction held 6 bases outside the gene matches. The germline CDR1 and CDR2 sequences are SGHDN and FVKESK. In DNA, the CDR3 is TGTGCCAGCAGCCAGAGGACTAGCTTCCATGAGCAGTTCTTC. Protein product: CASSQRTSFHEQFF.

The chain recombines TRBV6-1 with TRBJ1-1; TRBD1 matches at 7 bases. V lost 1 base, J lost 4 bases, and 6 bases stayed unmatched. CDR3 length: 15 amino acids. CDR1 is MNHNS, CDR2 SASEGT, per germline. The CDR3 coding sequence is TGTGCCAGCAGTGAAGAGGCAGGGGGTGGCACTGAAGCTTTCTTT. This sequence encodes CASSEEAGGGTEAFF.

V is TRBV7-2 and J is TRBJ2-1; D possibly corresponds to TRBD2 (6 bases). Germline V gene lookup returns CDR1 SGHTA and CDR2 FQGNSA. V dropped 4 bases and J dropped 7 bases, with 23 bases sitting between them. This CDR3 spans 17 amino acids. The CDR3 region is CASSSPGLRTLENEQFF. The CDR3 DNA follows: TGTGCCAGCAGCTCCCCGGGACTCAGAACTCTTGAGAATGAGCAGTTCTTC.

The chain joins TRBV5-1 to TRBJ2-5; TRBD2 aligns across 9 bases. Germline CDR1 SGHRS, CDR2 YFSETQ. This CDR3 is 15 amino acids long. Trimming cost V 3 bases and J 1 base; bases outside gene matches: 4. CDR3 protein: CASSWASGAQETQYF. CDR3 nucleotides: TGCGCCAGCAGCTGGGCTAGCGGGGCCCAAGAGACCCAGTACTTC.

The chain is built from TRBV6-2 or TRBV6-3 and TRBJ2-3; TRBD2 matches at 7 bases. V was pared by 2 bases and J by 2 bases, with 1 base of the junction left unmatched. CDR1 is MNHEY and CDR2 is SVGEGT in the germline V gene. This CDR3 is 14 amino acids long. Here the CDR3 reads CASSYGTTTDTQYF. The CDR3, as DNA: TGTGCCAGCAGTTACGGGACTACCACAGATACGCAGTATTTT.

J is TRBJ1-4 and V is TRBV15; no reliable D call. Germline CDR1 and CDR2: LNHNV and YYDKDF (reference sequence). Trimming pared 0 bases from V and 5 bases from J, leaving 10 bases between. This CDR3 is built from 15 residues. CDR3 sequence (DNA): TGTGCCACCAGCAGAGAGGGCCTCCCCAATGAAAAACTGTTTTTT. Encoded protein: CATSREGLPNEKLFF.

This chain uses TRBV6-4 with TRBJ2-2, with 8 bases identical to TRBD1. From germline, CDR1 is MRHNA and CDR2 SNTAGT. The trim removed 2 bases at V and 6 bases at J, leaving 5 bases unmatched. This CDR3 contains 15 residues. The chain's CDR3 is CASSDEDRVPGELFF. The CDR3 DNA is TGTGCCAGCAGTGACGAGGACAGGGTCCCCGGGGAGCTGTTTTTT.

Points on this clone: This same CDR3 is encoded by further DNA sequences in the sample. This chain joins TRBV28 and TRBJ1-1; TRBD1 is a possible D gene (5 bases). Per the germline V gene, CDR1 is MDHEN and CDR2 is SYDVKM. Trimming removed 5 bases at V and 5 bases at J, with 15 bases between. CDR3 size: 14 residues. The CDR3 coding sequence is TGTGCCAGCAGTCTAGGGGCGGGGGTTACTGAAGCTTTCTTT. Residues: CASSLGAGVTEAFF.

CDR3 loop: CASSYRRTGNTEAFF. For the CDR3, the DNA is TGTGCCAGCAGTTACCGACGGACAGGCAACACTGAAGCTTTCTTT. The V and J genes are TRBV6-5 and TRBJ1-1; 7 bases map to TRBD1. In germline, CDR1 is MNHEY, CDR2 SVGAGI. V was pared by 2 bases and J by 2 bases, with 5 bases of the junction left unmatched. This CDR3 is built from 15 residues.

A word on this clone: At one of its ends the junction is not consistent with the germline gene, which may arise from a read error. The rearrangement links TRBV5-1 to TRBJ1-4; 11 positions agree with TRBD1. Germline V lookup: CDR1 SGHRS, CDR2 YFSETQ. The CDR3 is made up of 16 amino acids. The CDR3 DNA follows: TGTGCCAGCAGCCCCAAGGGACAGGGGGTTAATGAAAAACTGTTTTTT. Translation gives CASSPKGQGVNEKLFF.

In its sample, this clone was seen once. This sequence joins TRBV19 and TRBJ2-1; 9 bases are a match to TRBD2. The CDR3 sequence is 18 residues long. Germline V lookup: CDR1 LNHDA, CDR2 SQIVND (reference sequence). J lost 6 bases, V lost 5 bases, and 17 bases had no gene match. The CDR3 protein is CASSLSHSGGISGNEQFF. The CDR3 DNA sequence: TGTGCCAGTAGTCTATCACATAGCGGGGGCATCTCTGGCAATGAGCAGTTCTTC.

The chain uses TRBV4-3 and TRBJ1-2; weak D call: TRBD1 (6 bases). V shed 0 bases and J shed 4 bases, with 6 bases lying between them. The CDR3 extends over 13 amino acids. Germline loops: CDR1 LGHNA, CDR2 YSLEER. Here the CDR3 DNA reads TGCGCCAGCAGCCAAGAAGGGGGCTATGGCTACACCTTC. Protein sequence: CASSQEGGYGYTF.

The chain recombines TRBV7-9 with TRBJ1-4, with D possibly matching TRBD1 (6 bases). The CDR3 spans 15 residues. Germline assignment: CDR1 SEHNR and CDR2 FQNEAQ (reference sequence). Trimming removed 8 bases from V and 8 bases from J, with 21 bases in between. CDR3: CASATSGGAGEKLFF. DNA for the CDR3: TGTGCCAGCGCGACCTCGGGGGGCGCGGGAGAAAAACTGTTTTTT.

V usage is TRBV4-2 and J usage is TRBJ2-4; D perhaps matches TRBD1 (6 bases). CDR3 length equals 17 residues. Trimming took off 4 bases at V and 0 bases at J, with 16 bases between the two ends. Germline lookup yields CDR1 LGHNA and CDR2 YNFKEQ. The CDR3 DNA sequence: TGTGCCAGCAGCCTAAACAGGGAACTGATAGCCAAAAACATTCAGTACTTC. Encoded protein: CASSLNRELIAKNIQYF.

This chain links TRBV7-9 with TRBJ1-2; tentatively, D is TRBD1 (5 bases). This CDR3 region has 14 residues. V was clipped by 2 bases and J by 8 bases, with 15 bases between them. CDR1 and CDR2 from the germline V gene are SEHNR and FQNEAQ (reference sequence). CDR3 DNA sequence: TGTGCCAGCAGCTTACAGGGCGACTTAGAGGGCTACACCTTC. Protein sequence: CASSLQGDLEGYTF.